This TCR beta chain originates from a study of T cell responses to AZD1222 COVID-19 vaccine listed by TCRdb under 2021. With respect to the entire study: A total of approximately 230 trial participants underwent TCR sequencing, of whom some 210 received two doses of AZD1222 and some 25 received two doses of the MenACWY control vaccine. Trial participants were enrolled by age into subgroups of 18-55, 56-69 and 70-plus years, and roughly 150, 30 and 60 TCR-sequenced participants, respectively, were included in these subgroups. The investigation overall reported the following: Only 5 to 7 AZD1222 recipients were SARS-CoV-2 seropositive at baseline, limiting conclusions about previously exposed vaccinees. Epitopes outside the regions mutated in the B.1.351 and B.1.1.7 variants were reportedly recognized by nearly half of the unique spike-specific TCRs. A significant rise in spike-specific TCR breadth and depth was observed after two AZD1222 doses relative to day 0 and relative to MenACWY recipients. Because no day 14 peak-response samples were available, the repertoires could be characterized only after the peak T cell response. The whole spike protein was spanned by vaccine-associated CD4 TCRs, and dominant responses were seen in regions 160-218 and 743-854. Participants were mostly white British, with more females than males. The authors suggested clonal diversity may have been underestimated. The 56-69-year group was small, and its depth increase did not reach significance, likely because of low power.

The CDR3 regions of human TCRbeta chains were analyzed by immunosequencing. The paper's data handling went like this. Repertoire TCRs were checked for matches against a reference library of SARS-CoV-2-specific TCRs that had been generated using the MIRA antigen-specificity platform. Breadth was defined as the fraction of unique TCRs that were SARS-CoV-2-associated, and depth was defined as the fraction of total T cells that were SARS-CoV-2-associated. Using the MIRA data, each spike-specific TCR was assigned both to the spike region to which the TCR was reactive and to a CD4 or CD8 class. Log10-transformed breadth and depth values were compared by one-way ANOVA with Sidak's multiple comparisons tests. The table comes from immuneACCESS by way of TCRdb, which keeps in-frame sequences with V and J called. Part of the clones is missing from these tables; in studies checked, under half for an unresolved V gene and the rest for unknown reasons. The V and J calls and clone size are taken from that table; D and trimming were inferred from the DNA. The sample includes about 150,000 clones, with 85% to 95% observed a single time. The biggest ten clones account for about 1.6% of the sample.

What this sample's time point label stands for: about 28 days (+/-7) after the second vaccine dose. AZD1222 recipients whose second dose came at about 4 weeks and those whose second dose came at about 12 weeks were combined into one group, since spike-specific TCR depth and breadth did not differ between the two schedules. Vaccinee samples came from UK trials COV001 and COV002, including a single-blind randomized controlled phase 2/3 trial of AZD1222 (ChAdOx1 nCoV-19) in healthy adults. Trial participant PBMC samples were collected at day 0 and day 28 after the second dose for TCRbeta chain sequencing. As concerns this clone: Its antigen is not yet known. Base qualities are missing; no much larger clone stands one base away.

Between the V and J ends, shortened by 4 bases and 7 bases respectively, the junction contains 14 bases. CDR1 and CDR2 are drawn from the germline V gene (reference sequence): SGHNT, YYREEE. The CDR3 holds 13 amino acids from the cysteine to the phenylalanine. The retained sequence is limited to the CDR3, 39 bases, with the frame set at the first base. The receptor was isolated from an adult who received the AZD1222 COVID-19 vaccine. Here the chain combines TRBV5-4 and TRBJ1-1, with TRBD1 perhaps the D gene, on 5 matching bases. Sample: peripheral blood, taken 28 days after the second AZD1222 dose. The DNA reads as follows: TGTGCCAGCAGCCGAGACAGAACAATTGAAGCTTTCTTT. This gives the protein CASSRDRTIEAFF.